This T cell receptor (beta chain) was obtained from a study of long-term antiretroviral therapy in people with HIV (dated 2022 in TCRdb). A note on the overall study: The earliest samples were collected about a decade before the 2015 WHO recommendation for immediate ART, when ART was typically delayed until CD4 counts fell. A retrospective serial study tested whether changes in peripheral blood TRB repertoire composition and diversity were associated with ART initiation and durable HIV suppression. About 35% of the 30 participants with HIV were female. The cohort contributed about 200 cryopreserved PBMC samples from fewer than 35 adults with confirmed HIV infection, collected serially over a mean of roughly 6 years (range 1-12). No cross-contamination during QIAcube processing was shown when test extractions of a monoclonal T-cell line were performed alongside some 33 polyclonal samples.

Inclusion was restricted to participants for whom at least one PBMC sample before ART initiation and at least two post-ART samples were available. Treatment was received in the United States of America by all participants with HIV. Before DNA extraction, cryopreserved samples of about 0.95-10 million PBMC were thawed and washed. At the time of the earliest PBMC sample for each participant with HIV, ages ranged from about 23 to 60 years. Each participant contributed PBMC samples from 1-4 timepoints before ART initiation and 2-8 timepoints after ART initiation, with a median of 7 samples. For every participant, serial HIV viral load, CD4+ T-cell count, ART history and demographic data were obtained. Genomic DNA was extracted from unsorted PBMC with a Qiagen kit on a QIAcube, processed in batches of 12 samples. Overall study outcomes, separate from this receptor: Expanded TRB clones identified before ART initiation dominated the repertoire at all time points, although this dominance fluctuated and declined in many PLHIV after ART. Narrower CDR3 length ranges were observed in HIV repertoires than in controls, and an antigen-experienced repertoire with only a slight naive shift after ART was suggested by the network structure. The samples span the years 2004 to 2017, and the ART regimens used may be less effective than current regimens. Because pre-ART samples had limited cell numbers, unsorted PBMC were profiled rather than sorted CD4+ and CD8+ T cells. Starting ART was linked to a significant rise in TRB diversity, yet even after long-term ART the diversity remained significantly lower than in transplant donor controls. No data were available on ART adherence, viral resistance or therapy changes, limiting inferences about post-ART repertoire changes. Since PBMC availability was limited, sequencing covered only the TCR beta chain, with no alpha chain pairing.

The immunoSEQ hsTCRB v3.0 assay was used at survey level resolution to sequence the TRB variable region. The target sequencing depth for TRB was roughly 40,000-55,000 T-cell genomes per sample. Pooled TRB libraries were sequenced on an Illumina MiSeq with a v3 150-cycle kit. Per the authors' processing: Repertoire analysis ran in R within a reproducible Nextflow workflow covering QC, data transformation and analysis. Custom analyses were implemented in LymphoSeq2, an R package for AIRR-Seq data exploration. Several samples that yielded fewer than 5000 total TRB sequences were excluded, so that some 190 HIV repertoires were analyzed. Among the 170 to 200 retained HIV repertoires, 55 to 60 were collected before ART initiation and around 130 after ART initiation. Each repertoire was downsampled to 5000 TRB nucleotide sequences, and summary statistics were averaged across 100 downsampling iterations. TRB sequences were retained for analysis only if CDR3 regions of at least seven amino acids were present. Two measures captured diversity: a Shannon entropy-derived clonality score and the Gini coefficient. In the repertoire networks, any two of the top 5000 CDR3 amino acid sequences were linked whenever the two sequences differed by an edit distance of one. For TRB CDR3 amino acid sequences, GLIPH2 was used to predict antigen specificity groups and MHC restriction. To flag known associations with CMV, EBV, HIV or tissue antigens, CDR3 amino acid sequences were compared against VDJdb and McPAS-TCR. Pre-ART, post-ART and control groups were compared with Wilcoxon signed-rank tests and Holm-Bonferroni correction. TCRdb took this table from immuneACCESS and kept in-frame rearrangements with V and J called. Such tables lack part of the clones; where checked against another copy, unresolved V genes explain under half of the gap, and the rest is unexplained. For V, J and clone size, that table is used; D and trimming come from the DNA. The sample table holds under 35,000 clones, of which 94% were seen once. In total, the top ten clones hold roughly 4% of the sample.

The CDR3 sequence holds 16 residues, the cysteine and phenylalanine included. Only the CDR3 DNA is retained, 48 bases long and in frame from the first base. The trim is 4 bases for V and 3 bases for J, with a gap of 19 bases between the germline ends. CDR1 SGDLS and CDR2 YYNGEE are derived from the germline V gene. Notes on this clone: Its antigen remains unidentified. Within one base of it there is no much larger clone, and no base qualities were kept.

This chain joins TRBV9 to TRBJ2-5; matching of 7 bases hints at TRBD2 as the D gene. The TCR comes from a woman aged 50 to 65 with HIV. This material consisted of unsorted PBMCs, taken more than 5 years after starting antiretroviral therapy. The CDR3 sequence is CASSPLGGGLEETQYF. The nucleotides read TGTGCCAGCAGCCCCCTAGGGGGGGGCCTAGAAGAGACCCAGTACTTC.